This record looks at one TCR beta chain sequence and its context. This clonotype was seen more than once but under ten times. No cognate antigen has been identified for it. Per-base quality was not reported, and no clone a single base away is much larger than it. TCRdb lists the instrument as Illumina HiSeq 2500. Quantitative 5'-RACE with molecular barcodes was the method used to prepare the TCR beta libraries. The study's processing was this. A new computational method, built on a probabilistic model of VDJ rearrangement, was used to identify disease-linked TCR variants. Clones were called with MiXCR by TCRdb after fastp trimmed the public reads at Q25, and only in-frame beta chains were retained. Rows matching on CDR3 protein sequence are summarized as one entry with the most common DNA and genes. The authors' filters were not applied to this entry. Recorded for this sample are some 300,000 distinct CDR3 sequences; roughly 20% of them occurred a single time. Under 4% of the sample comes from the top ten.

In the germline V gene, CDR1 corresponds to SGHAT and CDR2 to FQNNGV. The junction shows trimming of 3 bases on V and 4 bases on J, plus 12 bases between the germline ends. From its cysteine to its phenylalanine, the CDR3 spans 14 amino acids. The CDR3 DNA has 42 bases and is translated from base 1. This entry is derived from a study of CD8 T cells in ankylosing spondylitis (dated by TCRdb to the late 2010s). Describing the broader study: T cell receptor beta repertoires were profiled in healthy donors and ankylosing spondylitis patients so that disease-linked TCR variants could be found. The full study cohort was made up of about two dozen ankylosing spondylitis patients and over 90 healthy donors. Peripheral blood samples were taken, and synovial fluid was additionally collected from ankylosing spondylitis patients.

Broad study findings and their caveats: The disease-linked clones showed a CD8+ phenotype and occurred at relatively low frequencies in peripheral blood. A TCR beta motif of eight highly homologous amino acid variants appeared characteristic of blood from ankylosing spondylitis patients. The disease-linked clones were reported to be significantly enriched in matched synovial fluid samples from ankylosing spondylitis patients. Some motif variants had previously been reported in the synovial fluid and blood of reactive arthritis patients, which suggests shared mechanisms of disease initiation.

The sequencing sample was made of blood, either unsorted or a sorted T cell fraction (not recorded which). The receptor comes from a female donor with ankylosing spondylitis or in good health (not recorded which). Recombination joined TRBV11-2 with TRBJ1-2, with a weak D call of TRBD1 (6 bases match). CDR3 sequence: CASSLGRGFYGYTF. The nucleotide sequence reads TGTGCCAGCAGCTTGGGCAGGGGCTTCTATGGCTACACCTTC.